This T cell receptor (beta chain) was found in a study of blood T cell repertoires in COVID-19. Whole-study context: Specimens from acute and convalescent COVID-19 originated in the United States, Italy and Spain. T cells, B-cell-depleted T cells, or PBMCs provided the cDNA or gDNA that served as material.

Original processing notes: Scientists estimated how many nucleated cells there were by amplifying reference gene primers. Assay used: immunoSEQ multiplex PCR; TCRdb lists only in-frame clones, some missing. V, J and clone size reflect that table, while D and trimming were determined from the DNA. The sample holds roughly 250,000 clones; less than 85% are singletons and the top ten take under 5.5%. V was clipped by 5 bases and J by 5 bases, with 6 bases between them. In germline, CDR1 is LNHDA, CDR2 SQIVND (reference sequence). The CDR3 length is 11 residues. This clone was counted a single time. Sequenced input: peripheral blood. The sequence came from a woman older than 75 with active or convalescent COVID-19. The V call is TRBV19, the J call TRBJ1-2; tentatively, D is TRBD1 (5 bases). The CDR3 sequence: CASSGTYGYTF. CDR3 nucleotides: TGTGCCAGTAGTGGGACTTATGGCTACACCTTC.